The 27 T cell receptor beta chains reported below all come from one sample, sequenced in a study of cytomegalovirus exposure and HLA in healthy donors. Use of 60 Vbeta and 13 Jbeta primers characterized the PCR. Libraries were prepared by immunoSEQ multiplex PCR; TCRdb keeps only in-frame clonotypes and omits some of them. The profile shows about 150,000 clones, over 60% of them singletons. The sample consisted of PBMCs. These receptors were collected from a woman aged 25 to 45 in good health and CMV-seronegative.

V is TRBV7-3 and J is TRBJ2-1; 7 bases are shared with TRBD1. Germline values: CDR1 SGHTA, CDR2 FQGTGA. This CDR3 has 20 amino acids. The V gene end was trimmed by 1 base and the J gene end by 0 bases; junction bases not matched to a gene: 15. The CDR3 bases are TGTGCCAGCAGCTTAAGGCAGGACAGGTCCCTCATTACCTCCTACAATGAGCAGTTCTTC. Translation gives CASSLRQDRSLITSYNEQFF.

V gene TRBV7-2 combines with J gene TRBJ1-1; 11 bases are shared with TRBD1. The ends lost 6 bases at V and 6 bases at J; junction bases unmatched: 9. Per the germline V gene, CDR1 is SGHTA and CDR2 is FQGNSA. The CDR3 is made up of 15 amino acids. CDR3 sequence (DNA): TGTGCCAGCAGTCCCCGGGACAGGGGGTCCCCTGAAGCTTTCTTT. Residues: CASSPRDRGSPEAFF.

The rearrangement joins TRBV30 to TRBJ1-1, with 7 bases aligning to TRBD1. CDR3 length: 12 residues. Germline values: CDR1 GTSNPN, CDR2 SVGIG (reference sequence). After removal of 2 bases from V and 11 bases from J, the junction contained 8 bases not matched to a gene. CDR3 sequence reads: CAWSLGGGYAFF. Written as DNA, the CDR3 is TGTGCCTGGAGTCTTGGAGGGGGCTATGCTTTCTTT.

The gene calls are TRBV4-2 and TRBJ2-7; perhaps TRBD1 as D (6 bases). Trimming left V 2 bases short and J 5 bases short, with 10 bases between. This CDR3 region has 13 residues. Germline lookup yields CDR1 LGHNA and CDR2 YNFKEQ. CDR3 in amino acids: CASSQQGFDEQYF. The DNA of the CDR3 is TGTGCCAGCAGCCAACAGGGGTTCGACGAGCAGTACTTC.

The chain uses TRBV18 and TRBJ1-6, with TRBD1 matching over 7 bases. CDR3 length: 15 amino acids. Germline CDR1 and CDR2: KGHSH and LQKENI. V gave up 3 bases and J gave up 9 bases; unmatched junction bases: 8. CDR3 in amino acids: CASSPPITGVSPLHF. In nucleotides, the CDR3 is TGTGCCAGCTCACCTCCGATAACAGGGGTTTCACCCCTCCACTTT. Based on the CDR3 plus reference TRBV18 and TRBJ1-6, the full variable domain is NAGVMQNPRHLVRRRGQEARLRCSPMKGHSHVYWYRQLPEEGLKFMVYLQKENIIDESGMPKERFSAEFPKEGPSILRIQQVVRGDSAAYFCASSPPITGVSPLHFGNGTRLTVT.

A single count supports this clone. This chain uses TRBV11-3 with TRBJ1-1; D uncertain. V lost 0 bases and J lost 0, with 2 bases in between. CDR1 is SGHNT, CDR2 YENEEA, per germline. This CDR3 spans 13 amino acids. CDR3 DNA: TGTGCCAGCAGCTTAGATATGAACACTGAAGCTTTCTTT. Translating it yields CASSLDMNTEAFF.

This rearrangement joins TRBV6-6 to TRBJ2-7; perhaps TRBD2 as D (5 bases). Germline assignment: CDR1 MNHNY and CDR2 SVGAGI (reference sequence). The CDR3 consists of 13 residues. Between the trimmed V and J ends, which lost 2 bases and 4 bases, there was a span of 9 bases. This CDR3 reads CASSYPTRYEQYF. In DNA form, the CDR3 reads TGTGCCAGCAGTTACCCTACTAGGTACGAGCAGTACTTC.

V and J are TRBV11-2 and TRBJ2-7; a weak D match, TRBD1 (6 bases). Trimming removed 5 bases at V and 5 bases at J, with 16 bases between. The CDR3 totals 14 residues. Germline loops: CDR1 SGHAT, CDR2 FQNNGV. The CDR3 DNA follows: TGTGCCAGCAGCGCTTCAGGGGTCAACAACGAGCAGTACTTC. Encoded protein: CASSASGVNNEQYF.

This sequence joins TRBV6-5 and TRBJ1-5; 8 positions match TRBD1. The CDR3 runs to 15 residues. Per germline, CDR1 MNHEY and CDR2 SVGAGI. V dropped 5 bases and J dropped 3; count of bases not matched to a gene: 6. CDR3 amino acids: CASSSGTGHNQPQHF. CDR3 DNA sequence: TGTGCCAGCAGTAGTGGGACAGGCCACAATCAGCCCCAGCATTTT.

In nucleotides, the CDR3 is TGTGCCAGCAGTTTATTACAGGGGAACTATGGCTACACCTTC. Protein: CASSLLQGNYGYTF. This chain links TRBV27 with TRBJ1-2; 7 positions agree with TRBD1. This CDR3 is built from 14 residues. Unmatched junction bases numbered 1, after V lost 1 base and J lost 2 bases. Germline loops: CDR1 MNHEY, CDR2 SMNVEV (reference sequence).

The V gene is TRBV15, the J gene TRBJ2-1; D gene uncertain. Germline assignment: CDR1 LNHNV and CDR2 YYDKDF (reference sequence). There are 12 residues in the CDR3. Trimming removed 3 bases at V and 6 bases at J, with 6 bases between. This chain's CDR3 is CATSREINEQFF. The CDR3 DNA is TGTGCCACCAGCAGGGAGATCAATGAGCAGTTCTTC. Full variable domain (outside the CDR3, taken from reference TRBV15 and TRBJ2-1): DAMVIQNPRYQVTQFGKPVTLSCSQTLNHNVMYWYQQKSSQAPKLLFHYYDKDFNNEADTPDNFQSRRPNTSFCFLDIRSPGLGDTAMYLCATSREINEQFFGPGTRLTVL.

The chain couples TRBV5-4 to TRBJ2-2; D may be TRBD1 (6 bases). This CDR3 region has 15 residues. The germline V gene has CDR1 SGHNT and CDR2 YYREEE (reference sequence). The germline V and J ends were trimmed by 0 bases and 7 bases, with 13 bases remaining between them. The CDR3 sequence is CASSLAGTLGGELFF. The CDR3, as DNA: TGTGCCAGCAGCTTGGCGGGGACATTAGGCGGGGAGCTGTTTTTT.

A few counts support this clone. This sequence joins TRBV11-3 and TRBJ2-1; D possibly corresponds to TRBD2 (7 bases). Trimming took off 5 bases at V and 9 bases at J, with 14 bases between the two ends. The CDR3 runs 13 residues. Germline-derived CDR1 and CDR2 are SGHNT and YENEEA. This CDR3 reads CASSPRGAVEQFF. CDR3 sequence (DNA): TGTGCCAGCAGCCCCCGGGGGGCCGTTGAGCAGTTCTTC.

This chain uses TRBV9 with TRBJ1-1; 7 positions agree with TRBD1. V gave up 4 bases and J gave up 1 base; unmatched junction bases: 7. The germline V gene has CDR1 SGDLS and CDR2 YYNGEE. The CDR3 runs to 15 residues. The DNA for the CDR3 is TGTGCCAGCAGCTTAACGACAGGGAGGAACACTGAAGCTTTCTTT. As protein: CASSLTTGRNTEAFF.

The chain recombines TRBV28 with TRBJ1-2, with 7 bases lining up with TRBD1. J lost 7 bases, V lost 3 bases, and 8 bases had no gene match. CDR3 length equals 14 residues. Germline V gene sequence: CDR1 MDHEN, CDR2 SYDVKM. In DNA form, the CDR3 reads TGTGCCAGCAGTTTGAGGGGGCGCTGGACTGGCTACACCTTC. Its protein product is CASSLRGRWTGYTF.

The chain combines TRBV19 with TRBJ1-1; TRBD1 aligns across 9 bases. This CDR3 contains 12 residues. CDR1 is LNHDA, CDR2 SQIVND, per germline (reference sequence). Trimming removed 10 bases from V and 5 bases from J; junction bases left unmatched: 5. The CDR3 DNA sequence: TGTGCCACCCGGGACAGGGAGACTGAAGCTTTCTTT. This gives the protein CATRDRETEAFF.

As concerns this clone: Different DNA sequences within this sample yield the same CDR3. The chain couples TRBV11-3 to TRBJ2-2; D gene uncertain. The germline gives CDR1 SGHNT, CDR2 YENEEA. CDR3 length: 13 amino acids. The germline V and J ends were trimmed by 5 bases and 3 bases, with 7 bases remaining between them. The DNA for the CDR3 is TGTGCCAGCAGCCCAGGTCACACCGGGGAGCTGTTTTTT. This translates into CASSPGHTGELFF.

The gene calls are TRBV6-5 and TRBJ1-1; no definite D call. The ends were cut back, 5 bases at V and 4 bases at J, with 11 bases in the middle. Germline-derived CDR1 and CDR2 are MNHEY and SVGAGI. The CDR3 has 13 residues. This CDR3 is CASSGRRATEAFF. CDR3 in DNA: TGTGCCAGCAGTGGCAGGAGGGCCACTGAAGCTTTCTTT.

This chain links TRBV30 with TRBJ1-2; unclear D gene. The CDR3 has 12 residues. Deletions cut 0 bases from V and 8 bases from J, with 10 bases between. The V gene's germline CDR1 is GTSNPN and CDR2 SVGIG (reference sequence). The CDR3 is CAWSVNRRGYTF. In DNA, the CDR3 is TGTGCCTGGAGTGTAAATCGCAGAGGCTACACCTTC.

The chain recombines TRBV4-1 with TRBJ2-7; 9 nucleotides match TRBD2. Trimming at V came to 0 bases and at J to 2 bases, leaving 8 bases not matched to a gene. CDR1 and CDR2 (germline): MGHRA, YSYEKL. The CDR3 has 17 residues. CDR3 DNA: TGCGCCAGCAGCCAAGATGAAGAGGCGGGGGGGACCTACGAGCAGTACTTC. Translation: CASSQDEEAGGTYEQYF.

The V and J genes are TRBV7-3 and TRBJ2-1; the match to TRBD2 covers 9 bases. In germline, CDR1 is SGHTA, CDR2 FQGTGA. The junction had 7 bases not matched to a gene; V was cut back by 8 bases and J by 8 bases. The length of the CDR3 is 13 residues. The CDR3: CASRGGALDEQFF. Written as DNA, the CDR3 is TGTGCCAGCCGCGGGGGGGCCTTGGATGAGCAGTTCTTC.

This chain connects TRBV30 to TRBJ1-5; D perhaps matches TRBD1 (6 bases). From germline, CDR1 is GTSNPN and CDR2 SVGIG (reference sequence). The CDR3 consists of 14 residues. V was shortened by 2 bases and J by 7 bases, with 15 bases between the two germline ends. The CDR3 DNA sequence: TGTGCCTGGAGTACCCCGACAGGCGGGCAGCCCCAGCATTTT. Translating gives CAWSTPTGGQPQHF.

J is TRBJ2-7 and V is TRBV2, with a possible D match to TRBD1 (6 bases). CDR1 SNHLY and CDR2 FYNNEI come from the germline V gene. The length of the CDR3 is 14 residues. Trimming removed 6 bases from V and 0 bases from J, with 12 bases in between. The CDR3 reads CASSRQESSYEQYF. The CDR3 region has the DNA TGTGCCAGCAGCAGACAGGAATCCTCCTACGAGCAGTACTTC.

The rearrangement joins TRBV7-8 to TRBJ1-6; tentative D call: TRBD1 (5 bases). CDR3 length equals 16 residues. Germline V lookup: CDR1 SGHVS, CDR2 FQNEAQ. Between the trimmed V and J ends, which lost 4 bases and 7 bases, there was a span of 17 bases. As DNA, the CDR3 is TGTGCCAGCAGCTCGCATAGGATAGGGGTAAATTCACCCCTCCACTTT. Its translation is CASSSHRIGVNSPLHF.

This sequence joins TRBV14 and TRBJ1-1; perhaps TRBD1 as D (6 bases). The CDR3 sequence is 14 residues long. V was shortened by 4 bases and J by 4 bases, with 13 bases between the two germline ends. Germline loops: CDR1 SGHDN, CDR2 FVKESK. The CDR3: CASSRDIRATEAFF. The CDR3 DNA sequence: TGTGCCAGCAGCCGGGACATCAGAGCCACTGAAGCTTTCTTT.

The chain carries TRBV28 and TRBJ2-5; a possible D gene is TRBD2 (5 bases). In germline, CDR1 is MDHEN, CDR2 SYDVKM. V was shortened by 5 bases and J by 2 bases, with 9 bases between the two germline ends. The CDR3 covers 13 residues. The CDR3 spells CASSGGRQETQYF. As DNA, the CDR3 is TGTGCCAGCAGTGGCGGGCGGCAAGAGACCCAGTACTTC.

The rearrangement joins TRBV27 to TRBJ1-2, with 8 bases matching TRBD1. This CDR3 is 14 amino acids long. The ends lost 2 bases at V and 8 bases at J; junction bases unmatched: 7. Germline CDR1 reads MNHEY; CDR2 reads SMNVEV (reference sequence). The CDR3 spells CASSLQGAVRGYTF. CDR3 bases: TGTGCCAGCAGTTTACAGGGGGCGGTAAGAGGCTACACCTTC.